These 23 T cell receptor beta chains originate from one sample sequenced in a study of blood T cell repertoires in COVID-19. Sequencing used immunoSEQ multiplex PCR; TCRdb keeps in-frame clones, though not all of them. The sample gives about 160,000 clones, 75% to 85% of which show up once; under 7% is in the top ten. Sequencing was performed on PBMCs or T cells enriched from blood (not recorded which). These receptors were obtained from a man aged 40-49 years who had recovered from COVID-19.

Notes on this clone: Other nucleotide sequences from this sample produce the same CDR3. This rearrangement joins TRBV19 to TRBJ2-2, with D perhaps TRBD1 (5 bases). V gave up 3 bases and J gave up 1 base, with 6 bases separating them. The CDR3 loop spans 14 amino acids. The V gene's germline CDR1 is LNHDA and CDR2 SQIVND (reference sequence). The CDR3 spells CASSIRGNTGELFF. DNA of the CDR3: TGTGCCAGTAGTATTAGGGGGAACACCGGGGAGCTGTTTTTT.

CDR3 in amino acids: CASSDRGQGSSYNSPLHF. The CDR3 DNA reads as TGCGCCAGCAGCGATCGGGGACAGGGGAGCTCCTATAATTCACCCCTCCACTTT. The chain joins TRBV5-1 to TRBJ1-6; 10 bases are a match to TRBD1. Per the germline V gene, CDR1 is SGHRS and CDR2 is YFSETQ. Trimming cost V 4 bases and J 0 bases; bases outside gene matches: 7. The CDR3 length is 18 residues.

This clone showed up just a few times. V usage is TRBV5-6 and J usage is TRBJ2-2, with TRBD1 as a possible D gene (5 bases). In germline, CDR1 is SGHDT, CDR2 YYEEEE. Trimming shortened V by 0 bases and J by 3 bases, and 9 bases separated the two germline ends. The CDR3 is 15 residues long. CDR3 in DNA: TGTGCCAGCAGCTTGGTGGTAGGGGACACCGGGGAGCTGTTTTTT. Translating gives CASSLVVGDTGELFF.

J is TRBJ2-1 and V is TRBV6-5; D may correspond to TRBD1 or TRBD2 (6 bases each). This CDR3 contains 14 residues. Germline V gives CDR1 MNHEY, CDR2 SVGAGI. Trimming took 6 bases from V and 8 from J, leaving 17 bases between them. CDR3: CASSYRVGGDEQFF. In DNA, the CDR3 is TGTGCCAGCAGCTACAGGGTCGGCGGGGATGAGCAGTTCTTC.

The chain is built from TRBV2 and TRBJ2-1; 10 bases map to TRBD2. This CDR3 spans 16 amino acids. V lost 7 bases, J lost 15 bases, and 21 bases stayed unmatched. Germline V CDR1 and CDR2: SNHLY, FYNNEI. This CDR3 reads CASITPGLAGAIRWFF. The DNA of the CDR3 is TGTGCCAGCATAACTCCCGGGCTAGCGGGGGCCATACGTTGGTTCTTC.

The V and J genes are TRBV3-1 (or the pseudogene TRBV3-2) and TRBJ2-7, with a tentative D call TRBD2 (6 bases). This CDR3 has 12 amino acids. V gave up 3 bases and J gave up 3 bases, with 6 bases separating them. In germline, CDR1 is LGHDT, CDR2 YNNKEL (reference sequence). The CDR3 protein is CASSHGGYEQYV. For the CDR3, the DNA is TGTGCCAGCAGCCACGGGGGCTACGAGCAGTACGTC.

On this clone itself: In this CDR3 the conserved last residue, phenylalanine or tryptophan, is missing, so a read error is likely. Because the CDR3's place on the DNA is in doubt, the DNA is left out and the CDR3 is given as listed by TCRdb. The chain combines TRBV19 with TRBJ1-4; the table gives TRBD1 as D, unverified against the DNA. The CDR3 is 12 residues long, counting both termini. Germline V gene data show CDR1 as LNHDA and CDR2 as SQIVND (reference sequence). CDR3 sequence reads: CASRGPQDRPYL.

This chain joins TRBV24-1 and TRBJ1-4; 9 positions match TRBD1. The length of the CDR3 is 15 residues. Germline V gene lookup returns CDR1 KGHDR and CDR2 SFDVKD. With V trimmed by 3 bases and J by 7 bases, 5 bases remained unmatched. The chain's CDR3 is CATSDGQGWGEKLFF. CDR3 DNA: TGTGCCACCAGTGATGGACAGGGGTGGGGTGAAAAACTGTTTTTT.

V usage is TRBV13 and J usage is TRBJ1-2; TRBD1 agrees at 12 bases. V lost 8 bases, J lost 3 bases, and 13 bases stayed unmatched. From germline, CDR1 is PRHDT and CDR2 FYEKMQ (reference sequence). The CDR3 extends over 17 amino acids. CDR3 protein: CASLPPGQGAGYYGYTF. As DNA, the CDR3 is TGTGCCAGCCTCCCTCCGGGACAGGGGGCAGGTTACTATGGCTACACCTTC.

The V and J genes are TRBV25-1 and TRBJ2-5, with a weak D call TRBD1 (6 bases). The V and J ends lost 3 bases and 4 bases respectively, with 12 bases between them. CDR3 length equals 14 residues. From germline, CDR1 is MGHDK and CDR2 SYGVNS. The CDR3 is CASSDMGALETQYF. The CDR3 bases are TGTGCCAGCAGTGACATGGGGGCCTTAGAGACCCAGTACTTC.

The chain is built from TRBV5-6 and TRBJ2-2, with TRBD1 matching 7 bases. The ends lost 0 bases at V and 3 bases at J; junction bases unmatched: 5. CDR3 size: 16 residues. Germline CDR1 reads SGHDT; CDR2 reads YYEEEE. The CDR3 region has the DNA TGTGCCAGCAGCTTGGCCCGGACAGGATACACCGGGGAGCTGTTTTTT. Its translation: CASSLARTGYTGELFF.

The chain uses TRBV28 and TRBJ1-4; D not resolved. The CDR3 has 15 residues. V was shortened by 2 bases and J by 1 base, with 8 bases between the two germline ends. Germline V gene sequence: CDR1 MDHEN, CDR2 SYDVKM. The CDR3 spells CASSLSSLTNEKLFF. The CDR3 nucleotides are TGTGCCAGCAGTTTAAGTAGCTTAACTAATGAAAAACTGTTTTTT.

The chain is built from TRBV19 and TRBJ2-2, with 7 bases lining up with TRBD1. The germline CDR1 and CDR2 sequences are LNHDA and SQIVND (reference sequence). V lost 6 bases and J lost 0; bases outside the gene matches: 7. This CDR3 contains 16 residues. The CDR3 loop is CASRTGQGANTGELFF. Here the CDR3 DNA reads TGTGCCAGTAGAACTGGTCAGGGGGCGAACACCGGGGAGCTGTTTTTT.

CDR3 DNA sequence: TGTGCCAGCAGTGATGGGACAGGGGGAGGTAATCAGCCCCAGCATTTT. Residues: CASSDGTGGGNQPQHF. The rearrangement links TRBV6-1 to TRBJ1-5; 11 bases are shared with TRBD1. Germline V gene data show CDR1 as MNHNS and CDR2 as SASEGT. This CDR3 comprises 16 residues. V dropped 3 bases and J dropped 4; count of bases not matched to a gene: 5.

This chain links TRBV15 with TRBJ2-5; 12 bases match TRBD2. This CDR3 contains 20 residues. The junction had 16 bases not matched to a gene; V was cut back by 0 bases and J by 5 bases. Germline V CDR1 and CDR2: LNHNV, YYDKDF (reference sequence). The CDR3 nucleotides read TGTGCCACCAGCAGAGATGTCTCTAGCGGGGGGGCGGGGGATCTTGAGACCCAGTACTTC. Translated, it gives CATSRDVSSGGAGDLETQYF.

The chain has TRBV6-5 and TRBJ1-2, with D tentatively TRBD1 (5 bases). Per germline, CDR1 MNHEY and CDR2 SVGAGI. With 6 bases removed from V and 3 bases from J, the gap between germline ends came to 17 bases. The CDR3 extends over 15 amino acids. CDR3 bases: TGTGCCAGCAGCACCCCCCGCAGGGAGGACTATGGCTACACCTTC. It translates to CASSTPRREDYGYTF.

The chain employs TRBV3-1 (or the pseudogene TRBV3-2) and TRBJ1-1, with D possibly matching TRBD1 (6 bases). V was clipped by 3 bases and J by 5 bases, with 13 bases between them. This CDR3 contains 14 residues. The germline V gene encodes CDR1 LGHDT and CDR2 YNNKEL (reference sequence). CDR3 nucleotides: TGTGCCAGCAGCCAGCCCACAGGGCATACTGAAGCTTTCTTT. Translated: CASSQPTGHTEAFF.

Written as DNA, the CDR3 is TGTGCCAGCAGCCCCAGCGGGACTAAGCTCGAGCAGTACGTC. Protein product: CASSPSGTKLEQYV. The V call is TRBV7-8, the J call TRBJ2-7; 7 bases line up with TRBD2. V shed 5 bases, J shed 6 bases, and the junction held 10 bases outside the gene matches. The germline V gene has CDR1 SGHVS and CDR2 FQNEAQ. This CDR3 is 14 amino acids long.

This sequence joins TRBV5-1 and TRBJ2-2; possible D gene TRBD1, 5 bases. Germline CDR1 and CDR2: SGHRS and YFSETQ. The CDR3 length is 15 residues. V lost 0 bases to trimming and J lost 5 bases, with 11 bases between them. The CDR3 nucleotides read TGCGCCAGCAGCTTGGAAGGGGCCACTACCGGGGAGCTGTTTTTT. Amino acid sequence: CASSLEGATTGELFF.

This rearrangement joins TRBV11-3 to TRBJ2-1; D unresolved. Trimming took off 5 bases at V and 8 bases at J, with 13 bases between the two ends. This CDR3 spans 13 amino acids. In germline, CDR1 is SGHNT, CDR2 YENEEA. The CDR3 coding sequence is TGTGCCAGCAGCCTAATGTCCGGAGATGAGCAGTTCTTC. Residues: CASSLMSGDEQFF.

The chain joins TRBV4-1 to TRBJ1-5; 7 bases map to TRBD1. Germline CDR1 reads MGHRA; CDR2 reads YSYEKL. The CDR3 has 15 amino acids. The J segment lost 5 bases and the V segment lost 4 bases, leaving 8 bases of the junction unmatched. The CDR3 protein is CASSLLQGFDQPQHF. The CDR3 DNA is TGCGCCAGCAGCCTGTTACAGGGGTTCGATCAGCCCCAGCATTTT.

The chain recombines TRBV7-8 with TRBJ1-5; 9 nucleotides match TRBD1. The CDR3 covers 19 residues. The germline CDR1 and CDR2 sequences are SGHVS and FQNEAQ. Trimming at V came to 10 bases and at J to 1 base, leaving 20 bases not matched to a gene. The CDR3 loop is CAIYPPGTGTPESNQPQHF. The DNA of the CDR3 is TGTGCCATCTATCCTCCCGGGACAGGGACGCCGGAAAGCAATCAGCCCCAGCATTTT.

This clone was counted between two and nine times. The chain has TRBV7-2 and TRBJ1-5; TRBD1 aligns across 7 bases. CDR3 size: 16 residues. V gave up 2 bases and J gave up 0 bases; unmatched junction bases: 4. From germline, CDR1 is SGHTA and CDR2 FQGNSA. The CDR3 sequence is CASSLRRGDSNQPQHF. In nucleotides, the CDR3 is TGTGCCAGCAGCTTACGCAGGGGGGATAGCAATCAGCCCCAGCATTTT.